Sequencing of this TCR beta chain was carried out in a study of CD8 T cells in ankylosing spondylitis (dated by TCRdb to 2017 to 2019). Concerning the study at large: The study profiled T cell receptor beta repertoires in healthy donors and ankylosing spondylitis patients to find disease-linked TCR variants. In total, the full study cohort was made up of 108 healthy donors and approximately 24 ankylosing spondylitis patients. Peripheral blood was sampled, and synovial fluid was also collected from ankylosing spondylitis patients.

The sequencer was an Illumina HiSeq 2500. Quantitative 5'-RACE with molecular barcodes was used to prepare TCR beta libraries. From the authors' description of their analysis: Disease-linked TCR variants were identified with a new computational method built on a probabilistic model of VDJ rearrangement. TCRdb reanalyzed the raw reads on its own, using fastp at Q25 for trimming and MiXCR for clone calling, and kept in-frame beta chains. Each CDR3 protein gets just one entry, which takes the most common genes and DNA from the rows behind it. TCRdb's processing, not the authors', yielded these V and J calls. The sample table shows fewer than 200,000 distinct CDR3 sequences, and 9.5% to 10% are seen once. About 16% of the sample lies in the top ten. The investigation overall reported the following: Some TCR beta motif variants had previously been reported in synovial fluid and blood of reactive arthritis patients, which suggested common disease-initiation mechanisms. A CD8+ phenotype was shown by the disease-linked clones, which were found at relatively low frequencies in peripheral blood. Blood from ankylosing spondylitis patients appeared to be characterized by a TCR beta motif composed of eight highly homologous amino acid variants. The disease-linked clones were reported as significantly enriched in matched synovial fluid samples from ankylosing spondylitis patients.

This clonotype was found a few times. Its antigen is currently not known. Per-base qualities were not stored, and no clone one base away is much larger. Cut back by 5 bases and 4 bases, the V and J ends lie 15 bases apart. Per the germline V gene (reference sequence), LNHDA is the CDR1 and SQIVND is the CDR2. The CDR3 covers 14 residues, taking in both the cysteine and the phenylalanine. Only the CDR3 part of the read is kept: 42 bases, read in frame from the first base. The clonotype was recovered from a female donor with ankylosing spondylitis or in good health (not recorded which). Input material: blood, either unsorted or a sorted T cell fraction (not recorded which). The chain couples TRBV19 to TRBJ2-7, with TRBD2 as a weak D call on 6 bases. The bases are TGTGCCAGTAGTCCGTCTAGCGCACTTTACGAGCAGTACTTC. Translated, this is CASSPSSALYEQYF.